Listed below are T cell receptor beta chains from one sample, sequenced in a study of blood T cell repertoires in COVID-19. Sequencing was performed with immunoSEQ multiplex PCR; in TCRdb, only in-frame clones are kept and a portion is missing. The sample carries about 320,000 clones, roughly 85% recorded once. The sequenced sample was peripheral blood. The source is a human donor in a cohort sampled during active COVID-19. The CDR3 runs from the conserved cysteine through the conserved F or W. Each record gives: CDR3 protein, J gene, V gene, D gene. D genes are given only for firm matches.

cdr3_aa: CSASWAGNYNEQFF; j_call: TRBJ2-1; v_call: TRBV20-1; d_call: NA
cdr3_aa: CASSLGGGQSNYGYTF; j_call: TRBJ1-2; v_call: TRBV7-9; d_call: TRBD1
cdr3_aa: CASTRGAYNEQFF; j_call: TRBJ2-1; v_call: TRBV9; d_call: NA
cdr3_aa: CASSQYRGEQYF; j_call: TRBJ2-7; v_call: TRBV11-2; d_call: TRBD1
cdr3_aa: CASRPRLAGGTGELFF; j_call: TRBJ2-2; v_call: TRBV7-9; d_call: TRBD2
cdr3_aa: CASNPGQGMAGANVLTF; j_call: TRBJ2-6; v_call: TRBV2; d_call: TRBD1
cdr3_aa: CASSDLQGVLGYTF; j_call: TRBJ1-2; v_call: TRBV6-1; d_call: TRBD1
cdr3_aa: CASSTGTGGYEQYF; j_call: TRBJ2-7; v_call: TRBV18; d_call: TRBD1
cdr3_aa: CASSPNPGELRDEQFF; j_call: TRBJ2-1; v_call: TRBV6-4; d_call: NA
cdr3_aa: CASSPPGQGHTDTQYF; j_call: TRBJ2-3; v_call: TRBV5-1; d_call: TRBD1
cdr3_aa: CASSLELPNTGELFF; j_call: TRBJ2-2; v_call: TRBV5-1; d_call: NA
cdr3_aa: CASSPGNGVQETQYF; j_call: TRBJ2-5; v_call: TRBV5-4; d_call: NA
cdr3_aa: CASSPGLAGKETQYF; j_call: TRBJ2-5; v_call: TRBV11-1; d_call: TRBD2
cdr3_aa: CASSLHNPGTEAFF; j_call: TRBJ1-1; v_call: TRBV27; d_call: NA
cdr3_aa: CASSGGSPGQGYYEQYF; j_call: TRBJ2-7; v_call: TRBV9; d_call: TRBD1
cdr3_aa: CASSLDSGGNTGELFF; j_call: TRBJ2-2; v_call: TRBV7-9; d_call: TRBD2
cdr3_aa: CASADSSYNEQFF; j_call: TRBJ2-1; v_call: TRBV30; d_call: NA
cdr3_aa: CASSVAPGIHNEQFF; j_call: TRBJ2-1; v_call: TRBV9; d_call: NA
cdr3_aa: CASSVGGVVGQPQHF; j_call: TRBJ1-5; v_call: TRBV9; d_call: NA
cdr3_aa: CASSQDMAYEQYF; j_call: TRBJ2-7; v_call: TRBV4-2; d_call: NA
cdr3_aa: CASSQVDSYTF; j_call: TRBJ1-2; v_call: TRBV3-1/TRBV3-2; d_call: NA
cdr3_aa: CASSPAGYTEAFF; j_call: TRBJ1-1; v_call: TRBV18; d_call: NA
cdr3_aa: CATNSEADTQYF; j_call: TRBJ2-3; v_call: TRBV6-5; d_call: NA
cdr3_aa: CASSLGQQETQYF; j_call: TRBJ2-5; v_call: TRBV5-1; d_call: NA
cdr3_aa: CASSRSDSHTGELFF; j_call: TRBJ2-2; v_call: TRBV4-2; d_call: NA
cdr3_aa: CASSKGGGTEAFF; j_call: TRBJ1-1; v_call: TRBV11-2; d_call: NA
cdr3_aa: CASSDGHSRGVLYEQYF; j_call: TRBJ2-7; v_call: TRBV5-1; d_call: TRBD2
cdr3_aa: CASSSGPNLLAGGPVTDTQYF; j_call: TRBJ2-3; v_call: TRBV7-6; d_call: TRBD2
cdr3_aa: CASSEATGAGQPQHF; j_call: TRBJ1-5; v_call: TRBV2; d_call: TRBD1
cdr3_aa: CASSSLTSGLYNEQFF; j_call: TRBJ2-1; v_call: TRBV6-5; d_call: NA
cdr3_aa: CASSRTQSGYTF; j_call: TRBJ1-2; v_call: TRBV6-5; d_call: NA
cdr3_aa: CATGTLLGTDTQYF; j_call: TRBJ2-3; v_call: TRBV7-9; d_call: NA
cdr3_aa: CASSLPENTEAFF; j_call: TRBJ1-1; v_call: TRBV11-2; d_call: NA
cdr3_aa: CATSDRLAGIDTGELFF; j_call: TRBJ2-2; v_call: TRBV24-1; d_call: TRBD2
cdr3_aa: CASSRTGTNSGANVLTF; j_call: TRBJ2-6; v_call: TRBV6-6; d_call: TRBD1
cdr3_aa: CASSERTGRTEAFF; j_call: TRBJ1-1; v_call: TRBV2; d_call: TRBD1
cdr3_aa: CASSEKRGIAYEQYF; j_call: TRBJ2-7; v_call: TRBV6-1; d_call: NA
cdr3_aa: CASSPSPAGVGELFF; j_call: TRBJ2-2; v_call: TRBV5-4; d_call: TRBD2
cdr3_aa: CASSLDGQSYEQYF; j_call: TRBJ2-7; v_call: TRBV11-3; d_call: NA
cdr3_aa: CASSLDGQYYGYTF; j_call: TRBJ1-2; v_call: TRBV5-1; d_call: NA
cdr3_aa: CASRQGNSGELFF; j_call: TRBJ2-2; v_call: TRBV7-3; d_call: NA
cdr3_aa: CASSETYEQYF; j_call: TRBJ2-7; v_call: TRBV5-1; d_call: NA
cdr3_aa: CASSLMGANEQYF; j_call: TRBJ2-7; v_call: TRBV12-3/TRBV12-4; d_call: NA
cdr3_aa: CASSYSAGYGYTF; j_call: TRBJ1-2; v_call: TRBV7-9; d_call: NA
cdr3_aa: CASSLDGGGANVLTF; j_call: TRBJ2-6; v_call: TRBV5-1; d_call: NA
cdr3_aa: CASSARGYEQYF; j_call: TRBJ2-7; v_call: TRBV7-3; d_call: NA
cdr3_aa: CASSVIMRAGELFF; j_call: TRBJ2-2; v_call: TRBV9; d_call: NA
cdr3_aa: CASRLSINYGYTF; j_call: TRBJ1-2; v_call: TRBV2; d_call: NA
cdr3_aa: CASSSLAGRMNTEAFF; j_call: TRBJ1-1; v_call: TRBV5-1; d_call: NA
cdr3_aa: CASSLTLAHEQYF; j_call: TRBJ2-7; v_call: TRBV5-1; d_call: NA
cdr3_aa: CASSDYFVRVDGYTF; j_call: TRBJ1-2; v_call: TRBV6-4; d_call: NA
cdr3_aa: CASSYDMRTVGGYTF; j_call: TRBJ1-2; v_call: TRBV6-6; d_call: NA
cdr3_aa: CATSDGLLRDGYTF; j_call: TRBJ1-2; v_call: TRBV24-1; d_call: NA
cdr3_aa: CASSIAGSTDTQYF; j_call: TRBJ2-3; v_call: TRBV19; d_call: NA
cdr3_aa: CASKGEGAGEQYF; j_call: TRBJ2-7; v_call: TRBV2; d_call: TRBD1
cdr3_aa: CASSLRGYSNQPQHF; j_call: TRBJ1-5; v_call: TRBV5-6; d_call: NA
cdr3_aa: CATSTTGPGYTF; j_call: TRBJ1-2; v_call: TRBV15; d_call: TRBD1
cdr3_aa: CASASISRTVRYEQYF; j_call: TRBJ2-7; v_call: TRBV7-2; d_call: NA
cdr3_aa: CASRYRGAPDYEQYF; j_call: TRBJ2-7; v_call: TRBV2; d_call: TRBD1